These T cell receptor beta chains were read from a single sample in a study of CDR3 diversity in severe acne. TCRdb re-called the PCR reads with MiXCR, one entry per CDR3 protein. This table holds more than 85,000 distinct CDR3 sequences, around 50% found once. Specimen: blood. Receptors were obtained from a male donor in good health, serving as a control. Each CDR3 is given with its conserved first and last residue. Fields, in order: V gene, D gene, J gene, clone size, CDR3 protein, CDR3 DNA. The D gene is left open where the match is weak. Size is stated for part of the rows, as once, few or many counts, or as a class when the clone is expanded.

TRBV27,TRBD2,TRBJ2-7,once,CASSLTISGGARDEQYF,TGTGCCAGCAGTTTAACCATCAGCGGGGGGGCCAGGGATGAGCAGTACTTC
TRBV6-5,NA,TRBJ1-2,NA,CASSSGHGYTF,TGTGCCAGCAGTTCAGGCCATGGCTACACCTTC
TRBV20-1,NA,TRBJ2-7,NA,CSATRDSRSYEQYF,TGCAGTGCTACCCGGGACTCCCGCTCCTACGAGCAGTACTTC
TRBV12-3/TRBV12-4,TRBD1,TRBJ1-2,many,CASRLGTAHYGYTF,TGTGCCAGCAGGTTAGGGACAGCACACTATGGCTACACCTTC
TRBV11-2,TRBD1,TRBJ1-1,few,CASRRQGRAGAEAFF,TGTGCCAGCAGACGACAGGGGCGGGCAGGCGCTGAAGCTTTCTTT
TRBV5-1,NA,TRBJ2-7,NA,CASSLGGGFSYEQYF,TGCGCCAGCAGCTTGGGAGGGGGGTTCTCCTACGAGCAGTACTTC
TRBV6-5,TRBD1,TRBJ2-7,medium-sized,CASSITGDRVPYEQYF,TGTGCCAGCAGCATCACTGGGGACAGAGTTCCCTACGAGCAGTACTTC
TRBV6-5,TRBD1,TRBJ2-7,many,CASTAKQGDEQYF,TGTGCCAGCACGGCCAAACAGGGGGACGAGCAGTACTTC
TRBV14,TRBD1,TRBJ2-7,NA,CASSPRTGSEQYF,TGTGCCAGCAGCCCGAGGACAGGGAGCGAGCAGTACTTC
TRBV5-6,NA,TRBJ1-2,NA,CASSLGGYGYTF,TGTGCCAGCAGCTTGGGTGGATATGGCTACACCTTC
TRBV25-1,NA,TRBJ1-1,NA,CASMSGSSTEAFF,TGTGCCAGCATGTCAGGGAGTAGCACTGAAGCTTTCTTT
TRBV28,TRBD2,TRBJ2-6,NA,CASSWVGGNVLTF,TGTGCCAGCAGTTGGGTGGGGGGGAACGTCCTGACTTTC
TRBV2,NA,TRBJ2-5,NA,CASSVEQWETRYF,TGTGCCAGCAGTGTTGAACAATGGGAGACCCGGTACTTC
TRBV11-3,TRBD2,TRBJ2-3,once,CASSFRLAGSTDTQYF,TGTGCCAGCAGCTTTAGACTAGCGGGGAGCACAGATACGCAGTATTTT
TRBV9,NA,TRBJ2-1,NA,CASSVEGAGQQDNEQFF,TGTGCCAGCAGCGTAGAAGGCGCGGGACAGCAAGACAATGAGCAGTTCTTC
TRBV6-6,NA,TRBJ2-7,many,CASSYGNRGGGEQYF,TGTGCCAGCAGTTACGGGAACAGGGGCGGGGGCGAGCAGTACTTC
TRBV29-1,NA,TRBJ2-5,few,CSVWTKETQYF,TGCAGCGTCTGGACTAAAGAGACCCAGTACTTC
TRBV5-8,NA,TRBJ1-6,many,CASSLAGGRSPLHF,TGTGCCAGCAGCCTGGCCGGGGGGAGGTCACCCCTCCACTTT
TRBV7-7,NA,TRBJ2-7,many,CASSLGPLEFEQYF,TGTGCTAGCAGCTTAGGTCCACTAGAATTCGAGCAGTACTTC
TRBV28,NA,TRBJ2-2,many,CASQAEGNTGELFF,TGTGCCAGCCAGGCGGAGGGGAACACCGGGGAGCTGTTTTTT
TRBV20-1,TRBD1,TRBJ1-5,NA,CSARRTGVGNQPQHF,TGCAGTGCTAGGAGGACAGGGGTTGGCAATCAGCCCCAGCATTTT
TRBV7-4,NA,TRBJ1-4,NA,CASSPREKLFF,TGTGCCAGCAGCCCGAGGGAAAAACTGTTTTTT
TRBV6-5,NA,TRBJ1-1,NA,CASSYSRNTETFF,TGTGCCAGCAGTTACTCGAGGAACACTGAAACTTTCTTT
TRBV12-3/TRBV12-4,NA,TRBJ1-2,few,CASSLAGGDHLVYGYTF,TGTGCCAGCAGTTTAGCGGGGGGGGACCATCTAGTCTATGGCTACACCTTC
TRBV20-1,NA,TRBJ1-2,NA,CSARYLANYGYAF,TGCAGTGCTAGGTACTTGGCTAACTATGGCTACGCCTTC
TRBV9,NA,TRBJ2-7,NA,CASSVEGTSSYEQYF,TGTGCCAGCAGCGTAGAGGGGACCTCCTCCTACGAGCAGTACTTC
TRBV6-4,TRBD2,TRBJ2-1,once,CASSAGTSAPNEQFF,TGTGCCAGCAGTGCCGGGACTAGTGCCCCCAATGAGCAGTTCTTC
TRBV6-5,NA,TRBJ1-1,medium-sized,CASSAYGTLNTEAFF,TGTGCCAGCAGTGCCTATGGGACACTAAACACTGAAGCTTTCTTT
TRBV24-1,TRBD1,TRBJ1-4,NA,CATSEGDRDSEKLFF,TGTGCCACCAGTGAGGGGGACAGGGACTCTGAAAAACTGTTTTTT
TRBV7-6,NA,TRBJ1-1,NA,CASSLGGKAEAFF,TGTGCCAGCAGCTTAGGGGGTAAGGCTGAGGCTTTCTTT